This T cell receptor (beta chain) was sequenced in a study of blood T cell repertoires in COVID-19. Study-level background: Collection of acute and convalescent COVID-19 samples took place in the United States, Italy and Spain. Sources were T cells, B-cell-depleted T cells, or PBMCs; the material itself was cDNA or gDNA.

Authors' processing steps: Amplified reference gene primers provided the basis for estimating nucleated cell counts. Measured with immunoSEQ multiplex PCR; TCRdb has only the in-frame clones, and not every one. The DNA gave D and trimming, while V, J and clone size come from that table. The table lists roughly 110,000 clones, approximately 90% of them singletons, with approximately 6.8% in the top ten. Germline CDR1 is GTSNPN and CDR2 is SVGIG (reference sequence). The length of the CDR3 is 12 residues. Deletions cut 7 bases from V and 3 bases from J, with 13 bases between. Material for sequencing was peripheral blood. The V gene is TRBV30, the J gene TRBJ2-7, with a tentative D call TRBD2 (8 bases). This receptor was taken from a man aged 50-60 years with active or convalescent COVID-19. This CDR3 reads CASRGTSYEQYF. CDR3 sequence (DNA): TGTGCCTCCAGGGGGACTAGCTACGAGCAGTACTTC.